Presented here are 23 T cell receptor beta chains from one specimen sequenced in a study of shared clonotypes between healthy human individuals. TCRdb's copy holds only in-frame clones and misses some; the assay was immunoSEQ multiplex PCR. Among approximately 2,000,000 clones, just under 95% were seen once, and the ten largest hold roughly 1.7%. Naivety among CD8 cells was defined by CD45RO negativity and positive CCR7 selection, thereby excluding terminally differentiated effector memory CD45RA+ cells. Sequenced input: naive CD8+ T cells from PBMCs. Receptors originate from a man aged 18 to 29 in good health. Some clones in this sample may be carry-over from other donors' samples.

This clone was observed a single time. This sequence joins TRBV10-1 and TRBJ2-7; 14 bases map to TRBD2. V was clipped by 6 bases and J by 5 bases; unmatched bases: 3. The germline V gene has CDR1 WNHNN and CDR2 SYGVQD (reference sequence). This CDR3 has 14 amino acids. The CDR3 here is CASRAGLAGDEQYF. Here the CDR3 DNA reads TGCGCCAGCAGAGCGGGACTAGCGGGAGACGAGCAGTACTTC.

V gene TRBV5-1 combines with J gene TRBJ2-1; D possibly corresponds to TRBD2 (6 bases). The CDR3 covers 15 residues. The germline V gene encodes CDR1 SGHRS and CDR2 YFSETQ. V lost 4 bases and J lost 6, with 17 bases in between. The CDR3 nucleotides are TGCGCCAGCAGCCCAGGGACTTACCTAAGCAATGAGCAGTTCTTC. Protein: CASSPGTYLSNEQFF.

The chain combines TRBV5-4 with TRBJ2-5, with 8 bases fitting TRBD1. Trimming at V came to 4 bases and at J to 3 bases, leaving 8 bases not matched to a gene. The CDR3 extends over 15 amino acids. CDR1 is SGHNT, CDR2 YYREEE, per germline (reference sequence). The CDR3 DNA sequence: TGTGCCAGCAGCCCCGGGACAGGCTGGGAAGAGACCCAGTACTTC. The encoded protein is CASSPGTGWEETQYF.

This clone was picked up one time. CDR3 amino acids: CASSTRGLAVFTDTQYF. DNA for the CDR3: TGTGCCAGCAGCACCCGGGGACTAGCGGTATTCACAGATACGCAGTATTTT. The chain combines TRBV7-8 with TRBJ2-3; 11 bases agree with TRBD2. This CDR3 has 17 residues. V shed 5 bases and J 2 bases; nucleotides not matched to a gene: 9. The germline CDR1 and CDR2 sequences are SGHVS and FQNEAQ.

Note on this clone: A much larger clone differs by one base, so this may be a read error. The chain uses TRBV28 and TRBJ2-7; the D is unclear. The CDR3 is 11 residues long. The germline gives CDR1 MDHEN, CDR2 SYDVKM. Trimming pared 6 bases from V and 0 bases from J, leaving 3 bases between. The CDR3 reads CASRNSYEQYF. CDR3 nucleotide sequence: TGTGCCAGCAGAAACTCCTACGAGCAGTACTTC.

V and J are TRBV6-1 and TRBJ2-7, with D unclear. Germline V lookup: CDR1 MNHNS, CDR2 SASEGT. Trimming stripped 1 base from V and 1 base from J, with 8 bases between. CDR3 length: 14 residues. For the CDR3, the DNA is TGTGCCAGCAGTGAAGGATGGCCATCCTACGAGCAGTACTTC. Residues: CASSEGWPSYEQYF.

Written as DNA, the CDR3 is TGTGCCAGCAGCGAGGTAATAACTAGCGACAGAGATACGCAGTATTTT. This encodes CASSEVITSDRDTQYF. The rearrangement links TRBV9 to TRBJ2-3, with 7 nucleotides matching TRBD2. Germline V CDR1 and CDR2: SGDLS, YYNGEE. With V trimmed by 3 bases and J by 5 bases, 12 bases remained unmatched. The CDR3 is 16 amino acids.

J is TRBJ2-3 and V is TRBV27, with 7 bases that match TRBD2. The germline gives CDR1 MNHEY, CDR2 SMNVEV (reference sequence). V shed 2 bases, J shed 1 base, and the junction held 6 bases outside the gene matches. CDR3 length: 16 residues. CDR3 residues: CASSLVASGGTDTQYF. Written as DNA, the CDR3 is TGTGCCAGCAGTTTAGTAGCTAGCGGAGGCACAGATACGCAGTATTTT.

The rearrangement links TRBV7-6 to TRBJ2-1; the match to TRBD1 covers 8 bases. The J segment lost 5 bases and the V segment lost 4 bases, leaving 7 bases of the junction unmatched. CDR1 and CDR2 (germline): SGHVS, FNYEAQ. The CDR3 totals 15 residues. In DNA, the CDR3 is TGTGCCAGCAGCTACAGACAGGGGAGAGACAATGAGCAGTTCTTC. This translates into CASSYRQGRDNEQFF.

V usage is TRBV5-1 and J usage is TRBJ1-5; 9 nucleotides line up with TRBD1. The CDR3 runs to 21 residues. V gave up 4 bases and J gave up 0 bases; unmatched junction bases: 20. Germline CDR1 and CDR2: SGHRS and YFSETQ. This CDR3 reads CASSHLRDRDREGNSNQPQHF. The CDR3 DNA reads TGCGCCAGCAGCCACCTCAGAGATCGGGACAGGGAGGGAAATAGCAATCAGCCCCAGCATTTT.

The chain carries TRBV5-1 and TRBJ2-1; D is ambiguous. The CDR3 covers 15 residues. Germline V gene lookup returns CDR1 SGHRS and CDR2 YFSETQ. Trimming left V 6 bases short and J 6 bases short, with 19 bases between. CDR3 nucleotide sequence: TGCGCCAGCACCCCCCCGTTGAGGCCCTTCAATGAGCAGTTCTTC. This encodes CASTPPLRPFNEQFF.

V is TRBV2 and J is TRBJ2-3, with 8 bases matching TRBD2. The length of the CDR3 is 15 residues. The V gene's germline CDR1 is SNHLY and CDR2 FYNNEI. Trimming removed 3 bases from V and 2 bases from J; junction bases left unmatched: 4. Here the CDR3 DNA reads TGTGCCAGCAGTGAGGCAGCGGGAGCCACAGATACGCAGTATTTT. Translated, it gives CASSEAAGATDTQYF.

The chain links TRBV28 to TRBJ1-5; 7 bases are a match to TRBD1. J lost 3 bases, V lost 6 bases, and 5 bases had no gene match. The CDR3 spans 14 residues. Germline V gene lookup returns CDR1 MDHEN and CDR2 SYDVKM. The CDR3 region is CASSTGENNQPQHF. The CDR3 region has the DNA TGTGCCAGCAGCACAGGGGAAAACAATCAGCCCCAGCATTTT.

The table lists this clone with a count of one. The genes are TRBV6-6 and TRBJ1-4; D unclear. Trimming removed 0 bases from V and 5 bases from J, with 13 bases in between. The CDR3 consists of 16 residues. The germline V gene has CDR1 MNHNY and CDR2 SVGAGI (reference sequence). The chain's CDR3 is CASSYSIGPRNEKLFF. CDR3 DNA: TGTGCCAGCAGTTACTCGATCGGGCCTCGGAATGAAAAACTGTTTTTT.

This chain joins TRBV28 and TRBJ2-7; a weak D match, TRBD1 (5 bases). The CDR3 contains 15 residues. V lost 3 bases and J lost 3, with 15 bases in between. Germline assignment: CDR1 MDHEN and CDR2 SYDVKM. The CDR3, as DNA: TGTGCCAGCAGTTTCTTAGGACCCAGGGACTACGAGCAGTACTTC. This gives the protein CASSFLGPRDYEQYF.

About this clone itself: The sample holds other DNA sequences that translate to the same CDR3. The chain couples TRBV28 to TRBJ2-3; D unresolved. Germline CDR1 and CDR2: MDHEN and SYDVKM. The CDR3 totals 11 residues. Trimming cost V 6 bases and J 6 bases, with 7 bases left between them. The CDR3 sequence: CASSLVDTQYF. DNA of the CDR3: TGTGCCAGCAGCCTTGTTGATACGCAGTATTTT.

The chain has TRBV28 and TRBJ1-1; TRBD1 might be the D (5 bases). The CDR3 is 15 residues long. The V gene's germline CDR1 is MDHEN and CDR2 SYDVKM. Trimming removed 3 bases at V and 0 bases at J, with 11 bases between. CDR3 coding DNA: TGTGCCAGCAGTTTGGGGGGGGGACTGAACACTGAAGCTTTCTTT. This sequence encodes CASSLGGGLNTEAFF.

V usage is TRBV7-8 and J usage is TRBJ2-7, with D perhaps TRBD1 (5 bases). In germline, CDR1 is SGHVS, CDR2 FQNEAQ. Trimming left V 3 bases short and J 1 base short, with 7 bases between. This CDR3 comprises 13 residues. The CDR3 DNA is TGTGCCAGCAGCTTTGACAGATCCTACGAGCAGTACTTC. Protein sequence: CASSFDRSYEQYF.

Written as DNA, the CDR3 is TGTGCCAGCAGCCCCCGGACGGTAAACTATGGCTACACCTTC. As protein: CASSPRTVNYGYTF. V usage is TRBV9 and J usage is TRBJ1-2; D is unclear. Germline CDR1 is SGDLS and CDR2 is YYNGEE. Trimming pared 4 bases from V and 2 bases from J, leaving 12 bases between. The CDR3 runs 14 residues.

The chain carries TRBV7-9 and TRBJ2-1; TRBD2 is a possible D gene (7 bases). The CDR3 runs to 16 residues. Germline CDR1 SEHNR, CDR2 FQNEAQ (reference sequence). V lost 5 bases and J lost 7, with 21 bases in between. The CDR3 nucleotides read TGTGCCAGCAGCATTAGCCCGGGCGGGGGCACTAATGAGCAGTTCTTC. Translated, it gives CASSISPGGGTNEQFF.

The gene calls are TRBV7-6 and TRBJ2-1; D is possibly TRBD1 (6 bases). Trimming removed 2 bases at V and 3 bases at J, with 11 bases between. The CDR3 runs 15 residues. Germline V CDR1 and CDR2: SGHVS, FNYEAQ. The CDR3 loop is CASSLSQGHYNEQFF. CDR3 in DNA: TGTGCCAGCAGCTTAAGCCAGGGGCACTACAATGAGCAGTTCTTC.

This chain uses TRBV27 with TRBJ2-7; D possibly corresponds to TRBD1 (6 bases). Per the germline V gene, CDR1 is MNHEY and CDR2 is SMNVEV (reference sequence). V gave up 2 bases and J gave up 2 bases, with 16 bases separating them. This CDR3 has 16 residues. The CDR3 loop reads CASSLIWGRRAYEQYF. CDR3 sequence (DNA): TGTGCCAGCAGTTTAATATGGGGGCGACGGGCCTACGAGCAGTACTTC.

Only one count was recorded for this clone. CDR3 sequence reads: CASSLVSAPYNEQFF. CDR3 DNA sequence: TGTGCCAGCAGCTTAGTCTCGGCACCGTACAATGAGCAGTTCTTC. V is TRBV7-3 and J is TRBJ2-1; no clear D. Trimming stripped 2 bases from V and 4 bases from J, with 12 bases between. In germline, CDR1 is SGHTA, CDR2 FQGTGA. This CDR3 has 15 amino acids.